This T cell receptor (beta chain) was obtained from a study of tumor and adjacent non-tumor tissue in lung cancer (dated by TCRdb to the late 2010s). For the wider study: Of the cohort, around 12 patients had adenocarcinoma, 2 had squamous cell carcinoma and 1 had small cell lung cancer. For each patient, one tumor sample and one normal lung sample were taken, giving approximately 30 paired specimens that underwent TCRbeta CDR3 sequencing. Bulk TCRbeta repertoires were compared between lung tumor tissue and matched distant non-tumor lung tissue obtained from 15 lung cancer patients. The approximately 15 enrolled patients, of whom 10 were men and 5 were women, were aged about 30 to 80 years and were diagnosed with TNM stage I to III disease. Sequencing generated a total of roughly 130 million productive TCRbeta reads, averaging roughly 4.2 million reads per sample. The investigation overall reported the following: Because peripheral blood was not sequenced, the blood TCRbeta repertoires of the lung cancer patients in the study went unexamined. Only 15 or so patients were included in the cohort, and the need for larger samples and more detailed clinical data was noted by the authors. TCR diversity (inverse Simpson) was significantly higher in tumor than in normal lung tissue (roughly 430 vs 170, P = 0.0075, Mann-Whitney U test). TCR diversity was significantly higher in younger patients, and higher tumor TCR diversity was associated with shorter overall and disease-free survival. In normal lung, the top 100 clones accounted for a significantly larger cumulative share of the repertoire than in tumor tissue. Neither the sequencing platform nor unique molecular identifiers are named or mentioned anywhere in the methods.

Reading from cysteine to phenylalanine, the CDR3 counts 16 amino acids. Only CDR3 DNA remains: 48 bases, in frame from the first base. CDR1 LGHNA and CDR2 YNFKEQ are derived from the germline V gene. The junction shows trimming of 6 bases on V and 7 bases on J, plus 22 bases between the germline ends. RNA was isolated from bulk unsorted tissue, and RNA quality was assessed with a NanoDrop ND-1000 and an Agilent 2100. The donors were newly diagnosed lung cancer patients admitted for thoracic surgery in China from August to November 2014 who had not received prior chemotherapy. The study excluded patients who had received radiotherapy or chemotherapy before or who had another cancer at the same time. Pieces of surgical tissue measuring about 1-2.2 cm3 were kept in RNAlater solution and stored at -80 degrees C until use. Receptor amplification or capture employed multiplex PCR. Sequencing was carried out with an Illumina HiSeq 2500. TCRbeta libraries were built by three rounds of nested PCR using primers (Table S4), following protocols modified from ARM-PCR. Before sequencing, PCR products in the 200-500 bp range were cut out of the gel and cleaned up using the QIAquick gel extraction kit. As for the original processing: Reads were cleaned using Trimmomatic, were merged into complete CDR3 sequences using FLASH, and were assigned to V(D)J germline segments using MiTCR. VDJtools was used to compute clonal diversity as the inverse Simpson's index. A read counted as productive if the sequence was in-frame and lacked a premature stop codon. TCRdb cleaned the public reads at Q25 with fastp, built clones with MiXCR and kept in-frame beta chains. Rows merge per CDR3 protein into single entries with the most common DNA and genes. These V and J calls are TCRdb output, not the study's own analysis. The sample table shows roughly 65,000 distinct CDR3 sequences, and roughly 56% are seen once. 20% to 25% of the sample is in the top ten clones.

For this clonotype: No antigen is known for it. No base-level quality is on record; no much larger clone is a single base apart.

Sequences were obtained from lung tumor tissue. The sequence joins TRBV4-2 to TRBJ2-1, and TRBD2 may be the D gene, going by 6 matching bases. This clonotype was sampled from a man aged 50-59 years with non-small cell lung cancer. The sequence in DNA is TGTGCCAGCAGTGCGACTAGTGGGGGGAAGAGGAATGAGCAGTTCTTC. It encodes CASSATSGGKRNEQFF.